The 27 T cell receptor beta chains presented below share a single source sample, sequenced in a study of blood T cell repertoires in COVID-19 (dated by TCRdb to 2020 to 2022). The library came from the immunoSEQ multiplex PCR assay. TCRdb took this table from immuneACCESS and kept in-frame rearrangements with V and J called. Such tables lack part of the clones; where checked against another copy, unresolved V genes explain under half of the gap, and the rest is unexplained. The sample table contains about 300,000 clones; only one count was recorded for approximately 89% of them. In total, the top ten clones hold around 1.9% of the sample. Material for sequencing was peripheral blood. All receptors come from a woman in her twenties or thirties with COVID-19, enrolled during active disease.

The CDR3 reads CASSLLHVEAFF. As DNA, the CDR3 is TGTGCCAGCAGCCTACTTCACGTTGAAGCTTTCTTT. The gene calls are TRBV11-3 and TRBJ1-1; D is undetermined. The CDR3 sequence is 12 residues long. Germline V gene lookup returns CDR1 SGHNT and CDR2 YENEEA. V dropped 5 bases and J dropped 7 bases, with 11 bases sitting between them.

This chain uses TRBV28 with TRBJ1-5; 7 positions match TRBD1. Per germline, CDR1 MDHEN and CDR2 SYDVKM. V was clipped by 7 bases and J by 7 bases; unmatched bases: 10. This CDR3 has 14 residues. CDR3 DNA sequence: TGTGCCAGCAATGGCGACAGGGCAAACCAGCCCCAGCATTTT. Amino acids: CASNGDRANQPQHF.

V usage is TRBV19 and J usage is TRBJ1-1, with D unclear. Germline values: CDR1 LNHDA, CDR2 SQIVND (reference sequence). V was clipped by 3 bases and J by 6 bases, with 14 bases between them. This CDR3 is built from 14 residues. CDR3 nucleotide sequence: TGTGCCAGTAGTATCATGGCAGAGGGCGCTGAAGCTTTCTTT. Translation: CASSIMAEGAEAFF. Full variable domain (rest looked up from reference TRBV19 and TRBJ1-1): DGGITQSPKYLFRKEGQNVTLSCEQNLNHDAMYWYRQDPGQGLRLIYYSQIVNDFQKGDIAEGYSVSREKKESFPLTVTSAQKNPTAFYLCASSIMAEGAEAFFGQGTRLTVV.

This chain links TRBV5-4 with TRBJ2-1, with 11 bases matching TRBD2. Trimming removed 1 base from V and 3 bases from J; junction bases left unmatched: 3. Germline CDR1 SGHNT, CDR2 YYREEE (reference sequence). CDR3 length equals 16 residues. The CDR3 here is CASSLTSGGLYNEQFF. CDR3 DNA: TGTGCCAGCAGCTTGACTAGCGGGGGCCTCTACAATGAGCAGTTCTTC.

The V and J genes are TRBV5-8 and TRBJ2-3; 9 nucleotides match TRBD1. Germline CDR1 is SGHTS and CDR2 is YDEGEE. Trimming removed 0 bases from V and 2 bases from J; junction bases left unmatched: 1. CDR3 length: 15 residues. CDR3 protein: CASSLGQGVTDTQYF. In DNA, the CDR3 is TGTGCCAGCAGCTTGGGACAGGGGGTCACAGATACGCAGTATTTT.

CDR3 coding DNA: TGTGCCAGCAGCTCACAGGGTTTGCCTAACTACACCTTC. This sequence encodes CASSSQGLPNYTF. This sequence joins TRBV7-2 and TRBJ1-2, with a tentative D call TRBD1 (6 bases). Germline CDR1 is SGHTA and CDR2 is FQGNSA. The V end was cut by 4 bases, the J end by 10 bases, with 16 bases between. The CDR3 has 13 amino acids.

The V call is TRBV18, the J call TRBJ1-6; D might be TRBD1 (6 bases). The germline V gene encodes CDR1 KGHSH and CDR2 LQKENI. Trimming took 6 bases from V and 6 from J, leaving 12 bases between them. The CDR3 spans 14 residues. Written as DNA, the CDR3 is TGTGCCAGCTCTGCGGCAGGGGTTAATTCACCCCTCCACTTT. Translated: CASSAAGVNSPLHF.

The V gene is TRBV5-6, the J gene TRBJ1-1, with 7 positions matching TRBD1. Germline trimming cut 6 bases from V and 7 bases from J; bases unmatched to any gene: 12. The CDR3 runs 14 residues. Looked up from germline, CDR1 is SGHDT and CDR2 is YYEEEE. The DNA of the CDR3 is TGTGCCAGCACTTTCCGGGACAGAACACTTGAAGCTTTCTTT. Its protein is CASTFRDRTLEAFF.

This chain links TRBV3-1 (or the pseudogene TRBV3-2) with TRBJ1-1; the D gene is possibly TRBD1 (6 bases). V gave up 4 bases and J gave up 7 bases, with 16 bases separating them. This CDR3 is 14 amino acids long. Germline CDR1 is LGHDT and CDR2 is YNNKEL (reference sequence). The CDR3 bases are TGTGCCAGCAGCCCCCATCGTCCGGACAGTGAAGCTTTCTTT. Residues: CASSPHRPDSEAFF.

The V call is TRBV6-6, the J call TRBJ1-1, with D hard to call. This CDR3 region has 13 residues. Trimming took 4 bases from V and 11 from J, leaving 17 bases between them. Germline-derived CDR1 and CDR2 are MNHNY and SVGAGI (reference sequence). The CDR3 coding sequence is TGTGCCAGCAGTTCCCTCGGGAAGAAGGAGGCTTTCTTT. Its translation is CASSSLGKKEAFF.

The chain recombines TRBV7-2 with TRBJ2-1; TRBD1 aligns across 10 bases. CDR1 is SGHTA and CDR2 is FQGNSA in the germline V gene. The junction had 4 bases not matched to a gene; V was cut back by 6 bases and J by 5 bases. The CDR3 is made up of 14 amino acids. The CDR3 sequence: CASRTGGADNEQFF. CDR3 coding DNA: TGTGCCAGCAGGACAGGGGGCGCGGACAATGAGCAGTTCTTC.

CDR3: CASSFGTGPLGYTF. The CDR3 nucleotides read TGTGCCAGCAGCTTTGGGACAGGGCCATTGGGCTACACCTTC. V is TRBV7-2 and J is TRBJ1-2; 9 bases fit TRBD1. Per germline, CDR1 SGHTA and CDR2 FQGNSA. J lost 8 bases, V lost 3 bases, and 7 bases had no gene match. The CDR3 has 14 amino acids.

V gene TRBV4-1 combines with J gene TRBJ2-1, with a tentative D call TRBD2 (5 bases). V lost 5 bases to trimming and J lost 0 bases, with 11 bases between them. Germline V CDR1 and CDR2: MGHRA, YSYEKL. This CDR3 is 15 amino acids long. The CDR3 sequence is CASSATGSSYNEQFF. The CDR3, as DNA: TGCGCCAGCAGCGCGACGGGGAGCTCCTACAATGAGCAGTTCTTC.

The V and J genes are TRBV6-5 and TRBJ1-4, with no clear D. This CDR3 comprises 13 residues. Per the germline V gene, CDR1 is MNHEY and CDR2 is SVGAGI. Deletions cut 3 bases from V and 4 bases from J, with 6 bases between. The CDR3, as DNA: TGTGCCAGCAGTTATCCCATTAATGAAAAACTGTTTTTT. Its translation is CASSYPINEKLFF.

The chain joins TRBV6-4 to TRBJ2-4, with D possibly TRBD2 on 6 matching bases. The CDR3 length is 16 residues. Germline-derived CDR1 and CDR2 are MRHNA and SNTAGT. V lost 7 bases to trimming and J lost 0 bases, with 16 bases between them. The CDR3 loop is CASNFWAGIAKNIQYF. CDR3 coding DNA: TGTGCCAGCAATTTCTGGGCGGGGATAGCCAAAAACATTCAGTACTTC.

This clone occurred a few times. The chain combines TRBV19 with TRBJ1-2, with D unclear. Per germline, CDR1 LNHDA and CDR2 SQIVND (reference sequence). This CDR3 has 13 residues. V shed 4 bases and J shed 0 bases, with 6 bases lying between them. The CDR3: CASSSTANYGYTF. In nucleotides, the CDR3 is TGTGCCAGTAGTAGCACAGCTAACTATGGCTACACCTTC.

The chain links TRBV5-1 to TRBJ1-6, with 10 bases aligning to TRBD1. This CDR3 region has 18 residues. The germline CDR1 and CDR2 sequences are SGHRS and YFSETQ. V was clipped by 1 base and J by 9 bases; unmatched bases: 13. The CDR3 nucleotides read TGCGCCAGCAGCTTGAACTCCGGGACAGGGGTTCGGGGTTCACCCCTCCACTTT. Encoded protein: CASSLNSGTGVRGSPLHF.

V is TRBV29-1 and J is TRBJ2-2, with 10 nucleotides matching TRBD1. From germline, CDR1 is SQVTM and CDR2 ANQGSEA. CDR3 length: 13 amino acids. The V and J ends lost 7 bases and 8 bases, in that order; junction bases with no gene match: 7. The CDR3 spells CSAGTGVLGELFF. In DNA, the CDR3 is TGCAGCGCCGGGACAGGGGTTTTAGGGGAGCTGTTTTTT.

This clone was recorded once. This chain joins TRBV18 and TRBJ1-2; 9 bases align to TRBD1. Germline CDR1 KGHSH, CDR2 LQKENI. There are 15 residues in the CDR3. Trimming at V came to 2 bases and at J to 4 bases, leaving 5 bases not matched to a gene. The CDR3 DNA sequence: TGTGCCAGCTCACCAACTACAGGGGGCGGCTATGGCTACACCTTC. It specifies CASSPTTGGGYGYTF.

This chain connects TRBV27 to TRBJ2-3, with D possibly TRBD1 on 6 matching bases. V was shortened by 4 bases and J by 2 bases, with 16 bases between the two germline ends. Germline V lookup: CDR1 MNHEY, CDR2 SMNVEV (reference sequence). This CDR3 spans 16 amino acids. The CDR3 coding sequence is TGTGCCAGCAGTTCCGGTGACAGGATTAACACAGATACGCAGTATTTT. Translated, it gives CASSSGDRINTDTQYF.

The V and J genes are TRBV9 and TRBJ1-3, with D perhaps TRBD1 (5 bases). Looked up from germline, CDR1 is SGDLS and CDR2 is YYNGEE. CDR3 length: 17 amino acids. The V and J ends lost 2 bases and 4 bases respectively, with 19 bases between them. CDR3 nucleotides: TGTGCCAGCAGCGTTTCCGCCCAGGGAAGAGGCGGAAACACCATATATTTT. Protein: CASSVSAQGRGGNTIYF.

J is TRBJ1-3 and V is TRBV7-2; 8 bases match TRBD1. The germline gives CDR1 SGHTA, CDR2 FQGNSA. This CDR3 contains 16 residues. Trimming took 2 bases from V and 7 from J; bases not matched to a gene: 10. The CDR3 reads CASSLLPDRVRNTIYF. CDR3 sequence (DNA): TGTGCCAGCAGCTTACTCCCGGACAGGGTGAGGAACACCATATATTTT.

The chain links TRBV7-3 to TRBJ1-5; D call uncertain. The germline CDR1 and CDR2 sequences are SGHTA and FQGTGA. The CDR3 loop spans 13 amino acids. Trimming stripped 4 bases from V and 6 bases from J, with 10 bases between. In nucleotides, the CDR3 is TGTGCCAGCAGCTCACAATTTATTCAGCCCCAGCATTTT. Translating it yields CASSSQFIQPQHF.

The chain couples TRBV18 to TRBJ1-1, with a tentative D call TRBD1 (5 bases). This CDR3 region has 15 residues. The germline V gene encodes CDR1 KGHSH and CDR2 LQKENI. V shed 2 bases and J shed 0 bases, with 10 bases lying between them. The CDR3 spells CASSPTGRMNTEAFF. The CDR3 nucleotides are TGTGCCAGCTCACCAACAGGACGCATGAACACTGAAGCTTTCTTT.

This CDR3 is CSVTQDPGNTIYF. The CDR3, as DNA: TGCAGCGTTACACAGGATCCTGGAAACACCATATATTTT. This chain connects TRBV29-1 to TRBJ1-3, with D possibly being TRBD1 (5 bases). The V gene's germline CDR1 is SQVTM and CDR2 ANQGSEA. The V end lost 5 bases, the J end lost 2 bases, and 10 bases lay between the germline ends. CDR3 length: 13 amino acids.

The chain uses TRBV28 and TRBJ1-1; 9 nucleotides agree with TRBD1. The CDR3 is 13 amino acids. The V gene end was trimmed by 6 bases and the J gene end by 7 bases; junction bases not matched to a gene: 6. Per germline, CDR1 MDHEN and CDR2 SYDVKM. CDR3: CASRLQGAIEAFF. CDR3 coding DNA: TGTGCCAGCAGATTACAGGGGGCGATTGAAGCTTTCTTT.

This clone was seen just once. This chain links TRBV29-1 with TRBJ2-7, with TRBD1 matching over 7 bases. V trimming: 6 bases; J trimming: 1 base; junction bases outside the gene matches: 15. The germline V gene has CDR1 SQVTM and CDR2 ANQGSEA. The CDR3 consists of 16 residues. The CDR3 coding sequence is TGCAGCGTCACCTCGGACGTCAGGGGGAAATCCTACGAGCAGTACTTC. It yields the protein CSVTSDVRGKSYEQYF.